Sequencing of this T cell receptor (beta chain) was carried out in a study of Ad26.COV2.S vaccination and SARS-CoV-2 variants. The sample's treatment: over 15 received Ad26.COV2.S at low or high dose, single or two shots; about five received placebo; per-sample allocation not given. After the first vaccine or placebo injection, samples were drawn on day 63. This person who donated was an adult of 18-55 years in Boston. As concerns this clone: Its antigen is currently unknown.

Overall study findings and caveats: Vaccine recipients surpassed placebo recipients in spike-specific TCR breadth. Quantification of TCR breadth and depth may have yielded underestimates of total T cell responses.

The assay was immunoSEQ multiplex PCR, and TCRdb's table has in-frame clones only and misses some. This sample has about 480,000 clones, with roughly 85% found just once. The sequenced sample was peripheral blood, obtained in a trial of Ad26.COV2.S vaccine versus placebo. The source of this sequence is a person aged 18 to 65 who received the Ad26.COV2.S COVID-19 vaccine or a placebo.

CDR3 in DNA: TGTGCCAGCAGCTTGAGCCCCGGTGTCAATGAGCAGTTCTTC. It yields the protein CASSLSPGVNEQFF. The chain carries TRBV7-6 and TRBJ2-1; D gene unclear. CDR1 and CDR2 (germline): SGHVS, FNYEAQ. The CDR3 sequence is 14 residues long. V was shortened by 3 bases and J by 6 bases, with 12 bases between the two germline ends.